Following are 18 T cell receptor beta chains from one sample sequenced in a study of cytomegalovirus exposure and HLA in healthy donors. PCR used 60 Vbeta primers and 13 Jbeta primers. Sequencing used immunoSEQ multiplex PCR; TCRdb keeps in-frame clones, though not all of them. The table has 200,000 to 300,000 clones, around 80% seen once. The sequencing input was PBMCs. The source of these receptors is a boy aged 10-17 years in good health and CMV-seronegative.

As DNA, the CDR3 is TGTGCCATTGGGGACAGGGGACTCATGAACACTGAAGCTTTCTTT. Amino acids: CAIGDRGLMNTEAFF. The genes are TRBV10-3 and TRBJ1-1; 10 bases agree with TRBD1. CDR1 is ENHRY, CDR2 SYGVKD, per germline. Unmatched junction bases numbered 7, after V lost 9 bases and J lost 0 bases. The CDR3 has 15 residues.

V is TRBV30 and J is TRBJ2-7; 7 bases map to TRBD2. Trimming cost V 3 bases and J 9 bases; bases outside gene matches: 17. CDR1 and CDR2 (germline): GTSNPN, SVGIG (reference sequence). CDR3 length: 15 amino acids. CDR3 in DNA: TGTGCCTGGAGCCGATTGGCTAGCGGAGCCTCGGCGCAGTACTTC. This sequence encodes CAWSRLASGASAQYF.

The chain has TRBV2 and TRBJ1-2; tentatively, D is TRBD1 (6 bases). Trimming removed 8 bases from V and 1 base from J, with 26 bases in between. In germline, CDR1 is SNHLY, CDR2 FYNNEI. This CDR3 spans 18 amino acids. The CDR3 sequence: CASPRGNRVGSLNYGYTF. DNA for the CDR3: TGTGCCAGCCCGAGGGGGAACAGGGTCGGCTCCCTTAACTATGGCTACACCTTC.

The chain employs TRBV21-1 and TRBJ2-3; the table calls TRBD1, which could not be checked here. TRBV21-1 represents a pseudogene. This CDR3 region has 20 residues. As DNA, the CDR3 is TGTGCCAGCAGCCCGCAAAAGGGGCCTGGGATCGACAGGGGAACAGATACGCAGTATTTT. The encoded protein is CASSPQKGPGIDRGTDTQYF.

The V call is TRBV11-2, the J call TRBJ1-4; tentative D call: TRBD1 (5 bases). The CDR3 length is 17 residues. Per the germline V gene, CDR1 is SGHAT and CDR2 is FQNNGV. The V and J ends lost 4 bases and 1 base respectively, with 16 bases between them. The CDR3 bases are TGTGCCAGCAGCTCCGGGGGACGGCTCAAAACTAATGAAAAACTGTTTTTT. It specifies CASSSGGRLKTNEKLFF.

The rearrangement joins TRBV7-2 to TRBJ2-1, with 10 bases matching TRBD1. The CDR3 has 14 residues. CDR1 is SGHTA and CDR2 is FQGNSA in the germline V gene. The V and J ends lost 5 bases and 7 bases, in that order; junction bases with no gene match: 5. The CDR3: CASSPRDRGNEQFF. As DNA, the CDR3 is TGTGCCAGCAGCCCTCGGGACAGGGGAAATGAGCAGTTCTTC.

V gene TRBV7-9 combines with J gene TRBJ2-1; D remains unclear. V lost 5 bases and J lost 4, with 6 bases in between. Germline lookup yields CDR1 SEHNR and CDR2 FQNEAQ (reference sequence). The CDR3 has 12 residues. The CDR3 spells CASSLSYNEQFF. The CDR3 nucleotides read TGTGCCAGCAGCCTCTCGTACAATGAGCAGTTCTTC.

J is TRBJ1-2 and V is TRBV19; 7 nucleotides line up with TRBD1. This CDR3 has 15 residues. Germline CDR1 and CDR2: LNHDA and SQIVND (reference sequence). Germline trimming cut 0 bases from V and 4 bases from J; bases unmatched to any gene: 5. In nucleotides, the CDR3 is TGTGCCAGTAGTATAGAAGGGACAGCCGTCTATGGCTACACCTTC. It codes for CASSIEGTAVYGYTF.

The J gene is TRBJ2-6, the V gene TRBV29-1; the D gene is possibly TRBD1 (6 bases). This CDR3 is 17 amino acids long. Germline V lookup: CDR1 SQVTM, CDR2 ANQGSEA. V lost 3 bases, J lost 2 bases, and 17 bases lay in between. Here the CDR3 reads CSVENRDTGPGANVLTF. CDR3 nucleotide sequence: TGCAGCGTTGAGAACCGGGACACCGGACCTGGGGCCAACGTCCTGACTTTC.

This rearrangement joins TRBV6-5 to TRBJ1-5; no reliable D call. V shed 6 bases and J shed 0 bases, with 9 bases lying between them. Germline V gene lookup returns CDR1 MNHEY and CDR2 SVGAGI. The CDR3 loop spans 14 amino acids. The CDR3 DNA reads as TGTGCCAGCAGGGCAGGTGATAGCAATCAGCCCCAGCATTTT. It codes for CASRAGDSNQPQHF.

Only a few counts were recorded for this clone. This chain joins TRBV5-6 and TRBJ2-1; TRBD1 is a possible D gene (6 bases). The CDR3 is 14 residues long. Trimming left V 4 bases short and J 4 bases short, with 12 bases between. Germline V gene data show CDR1 as SGHDT and CDR2 as YYEEEE. CDR3 sequence reads: CASSGITGYNEQFF. In nucleotides, the CDR3 is TGTGCCAGCAGCGGCATAACAGGGTACAATGAGCAGTTCTTC.

J is TRBJ1-3 and V is TRBV29-1, with no clear D. CDR3 length: 12 residues. Germline CDR1 reads SQVTM; CDR2 reads ANQGSEA. Between the trimmed V and J ends, which lost 6 bases and 3 bases, there was a span of 9 bases. The CDR3 region is CSVQKDGNTIYF. CDR3 DNA: TGCAGCGTACAGAAGGATGGAAACACCATATATTTT.

The chain recombines TRBV19 with TRBJ2-7; D is possibly TRBD2 (5 bases). CDR3 length: 15 residues. Trimming pared 3 bases from V and 0 bases from J, leaving 12 bases between. Per the germline V gene, CDR1 is LNHDA and CDR2 is SQIVND (reference sequence). Here the CDR3 DNA reads TGTGCCAGTAGTATCGAGGCAGGAGGCTCCTACGAGCAGTACTTC. Amino acid sequence: CASSIEAGGSYEQYF.

This clone occurred once. The chain is built from TRBV6-5 and TRBJ1-5, with TRBD1 as a possible D gene (6 bases). Germline V gene lookup returns CDR1 MNHEY and CDR2 SVGAGI. CDR3 size: 15 residues. Trimming stripped 6 bases from V and 0 bases from J, with 12 bases between. The CDR3 protein is CASRGGASSNQPQHF. CDR3 coding DNA: TGTGCCAGCAGAGGGGGGGCCTCTAGCAATCAGCCCCAGCATTTT.

The rearrangement joins TRBV19 to TRBJ1-2, with 8 bases aligning to TRBD1. The CDR3 extends over 14 amino acids. In germline, CDR1 is LNHDA, CDR2 SQIVND (reference sequence). V trimming: 5 bases; J trimming: 7 bases; junction bases outside the gene matches: 9. For the CDR3, the DNA is TGTGCCAGTAGTCTTTTGGACAGGGAGGTTGGCTACACCTTC. Its translation is CASSLLDREVGYTF. Supplemented by reference TRBV19 and TRBJ1-2, the full variable domain reads DGGITQSPKYLFRKEGQNVTLSCEQNLNHDAMYWYRQDPGQGLRLIYYSQIVNDFQKGDIAEGYSVSREKKESFPLTVTSAQKNPTAFYLCASSLLDREVGYTFGSGTRLTVV.

This clone has only one observation. This chain uses TRBV6-5 with TRBJ2-5; perhaps TRBD2 as D (5 bases). Germline CDR1 reads MNHEY; CDR2 reads SVGAGI. The CDR3 extends over 14 amino acids. The V end was cut by 8 bases, the J end by 5 bases, with 18 bases between. DNA of the CDR3: TGTGCCAGCTCGCCGTCGAGGGTCGGGGAGACCCAGTACTTC. It yields the protein CASSPSRVGETQYF.

The V and J genes are TRBV6-6 and TRBJ2-3, with 8 bases fitting TRBD1. Trimming removed 5 bases from V and 2 bases from J; junction bases left unmatched: 6. The germline CDR1 and CDR2 sequences are MNHNY and SVGAGI (reference sequence). The CDR3 extends over 15 amino acids. DNA for the CDR3: TGTGCCAGCAGTACCCGGACAGGGAACACAGATACGCAGTATTTT. It yields the protein CASSTRTGNTDTQYF.

This clone showed up just a few times. The V gene is TRBV11-2, the J gene TRBJ2-1; possibly TRBD1 for D (7 bases). There are 15 residues in the CDR3. The germline V and J ends were trimmed by 3 bases and 9 bases, with 18 bases remaining between them. Germline V gives CDR1 SGHAT, CDR2 FQNNGV. Here the CDR3 reads CASSLPGGRTGEQFF. The CDR3 nucleotides are TGTGCCAGCAGCTTGCCGGGTGGGAGGACAGGTGAGCAGTTCTTC. Full variable domain (remainder filled in from reference TRBV11-2 and TRBJ2-1): EAGVAQSPRYKIIEKRQSVAFWCNPISGHATLYWYQQILGQGPKLLIQFQNNGVVDDSQLPKDRFSAERLKGVDSTLKIQPAKLEDSAVYLCASSLPGGRTGEQFFGPGTRLTVL.